The 24 T cell receptor beta chains below come from one sample, sequenced in a study of shared clonotypes between healthy human individuals. Only in-frame clones appear in the TCRdb table, and some are missing; sequencing was by immunoSEQ multiplex PCR. The top ten clones hold 0.4% to 0.55% of a sample with about 1.5 million clones, 95% to 99% of them seen once. Sequencing input: naive CD4+ T cells sorted from blood. Indicated subset: CD45RA+ positively selected. The source is a man between 25 and 39 years old in good health.

The rearrangement links TRBV28 to TRBJ1-5, with 7 bases identical to TRBD1. Looked up from germline, CDR1 is MDHEN and CDR2 is SYDVKM. The V segment lost 3 bases and the J segment 6 bases; nucleotides outside the gene matches: 26. The CDR3 has 21 residues. Written as DNA, the CDR3 is TGTGCCAGCAGTTTGGGTGTTGGAAGTGGGGACAGTCGCAATTCGGGTCAGCCCCAGCATTTT. It is translated as CASSLGVGSGDSRNSGQPQHF.

J is TRBJ2-3 and V is TRBV2; D is undetermined. CDR1 is SNHLY, CDR2 FYNNEI, per germline. V was shortened by 4 bases and J by 1 base, with 6 bases between the two germline ends. The CDR3 has 13 residues. CDR3 in DNA: TGTGCCAGCAGTGCGGATGGCACAGATACGCAGTATTTT. Translated, it gives CASSADGTDTQYF.

Comments on this clone: Other DNA sequences from this sample encode an identical CDR3 as well. The CDR3 sequence: CSVSSTDTQYF. The CDR3 DNA sequence: TGCAGCGTGTCTAGCACAGATACGCAGTATTTT. The gene calls are TRBV29-1 and TRBJ2-3; D unclear. Germline CDR1 SQVTM, CDR2 ANQGSEA. The CDR3 covers 11 residues. V was trimmed by 6 bases and J by 0 bases, leaving 4 bases between them.

CDR3 sequence: CATSRGVRGSDTEAFF. As DNA, the CDR3 is TGTGCCACCAGCAGAGGTGTCAGGGGGTCCGACACTGAAGCTTTCTTT. The rearrangement joins TRBV15 to TRBJ1-1; 7 bases line up with TRBD1. The CDR3 contains 16 residues. Trimming cost V 1 base and J 3 bases; bases outside gene matches: 8. Per germline, CDR1 LNHNV and CDR2 YYDKDF (reference sequence).

This clone was observed a single time. This chain joins TRBV5-1 and TRBJ2-7; 9 bases map to TRBD2. The CDR3 spans 15 residues. CDR1 and CDR2 from the germline V gene are SGHRS and YFSETQ. With V trimmed by 4 bases and J by 5 bases, 10 bases remained unmatched. As DNA, the CDR3 is TGCGCCAGCAGCCCAGGGGGACTAGCACTCAACGAGCAGTACTTC. This encodes CASSPGGLALNEQYF.

This rearrangement joins TRBV5-1 to TRBJ1-3; no reliable D call. V was shortened by 4 bases and J by 1 base, with 12 bases between the two germline ends. Germline CDR1 is SGHRS and CDR2 is YFSETQ. The CDR3 extends over 15 amino acids. The CDR3: CASSPLTLSGNTIYF. The CDR3 bases are TGCGCCAGCAGCCCATTGACCCTGTCTGGAAACACCATATATTTT.

The chain joins TRBV11-3 to TRBJ2-1, with TRBD2 matching 9 bases. V was clipped by 7 bases and J by 9 bases; unmatched bases: 10. This CDR3 is built from 14 residues. The germline V gene has CDR1 SGHNT and CDR2 YENEEA. Written as DNA, the CDR3 is TGTGCCAGCACCTTGGAGCGGGAGGTAGGTGAGCAGTTCTTC. This gives the protein CASTLEREVGEQFF.

In the case of this clone: Distinct nucleotide sequences in the sample also encode this CDR3. The chain links TRBV20-1 to TRBJ2-1; D unclear. Germline V gene data show CDR1 as DFQATT and CDR2 as SNEGSKA (reference sequence). The CDR3 runs 11 residues. V shed 3 bases and J shed 7 bases, with 7 bases lying between them. CDR3 DNA: TGCAGTGCTAGGGGCGGAAATGAGCAGTTCTTC. The encoded protein is CSARGGNEQFF.

The chain is built from TRBV5-4 and TRBJ1-1; D is unresolved. CDR3 length equals 14 residues. V was shortened by 1 base and J by 5 bases, with 12 bases between the two germline ends. Germline V gene sequence: CDR1 SGHNT, CDR2 YYREEE (reference sequence). The CDR3 DNA reads as TGTGCCAGCAGCTTGTCGGGTGTTTCTACTGAAGCTTTCTTT. Translating it yields CASSLSGVSTEAFF.

The gene calls are TRBV29-1 and TRBJ2-1; 9 bases align to TRBD2. This CDR3 is built from 14 residues. The ends lost 4 bases at V and 7 bases at J; junction bases unmatched: 8. CDR1 and CDR2 (germline): SQVTM, ANQGSEA. The CDR3 DNA is TGCAGCGTTGGAATAGCGGGAGCAGGGAATGAGCAGTTCTTC. Translated, it gives CSVGIAGAGNEQFF.

The J gene is TRBJ1-5, the V gene TRBV6-4, with 8 bases fitting TRBD1. Looked up from germline, CDR1 is MRHNA and CDR2 is SNTAGT. Trimming removed 6 bases from V and 1 base from J; junction bases left unmatched: 5. There are 15 residues in the CDR3. The CDR3 DNA is TGTGCCAGCAGCCCGGGACAGGCGAGCAATCAGCCCCAGCATTTT. Residues: CASSPGQASNQPQHF.

V and J are TRBV5-1 and TRBJ2-1; the match to TRBD2 covers 7 bases. V lost 4 bases, J lost 10 bases, and 11 bases stayed unmatched. Germline V gene lookup returns CDR1 SGHRS and CDR2 YFSETQ. The CDR3 loop spans 14 amino acids. CDR3 DNA sequence: TGCGCCAGCAGCCTCCCGACACGGGAGGAGGAGCAGTTCTTC. Its protein is CASSLPTREEEQFF.

J is TRBJ2-2 and V is TRBV9, with 7 bases identical to TRBD2. With V trimmed by 4 bases and J by 5 bases, 5 bases remained unmatched. The germline gives CDR1 SGDLS, CDR2 YYNGEE. CDR3 length: 14 amino acids. The chain's CDR3 is CASSFGLETGELFF. CDR3 bases: TGTGCCAGCAGCTTTGGACTAGAAACCGGGGAGCTGTTTTTT.

This chain connects TRBV7-2 to TRBJ1-5; no definite D call. The germline V and J ends were trimmed by 2 bases and 0 bases, with 14 bases remaining between them. The CDR3 length is 17 residues. Germline V gives CDR1 SGHTA, CDR2 FQGNSA. The CDR3 sequence is CASSLLGSIDSNQPQHF. DNA of the CDR3: TGTGCCAGCAGCTTATTAGGGAGCATAGATAGCAATCAGCCCCAGCATTTT.

The chain carries TRBV7-3 and TRBJ2-1, with 11 bases fitting TRBD2. The V and J ends lost 6 bases and 6 bases, in that order; junction bases with no gene match: 4. The V gene's germline CDR1 is SGHTA and CDR2 FQGTGA. This CDR3 is built from 14 residues. The CDR3 loop is CASSLGLAGNEQFF. The CDR3 region has the DNA TGTGCCAGCAGTCTTGGACTAGCGGGCAATGAGCAGTTCTTC.

V gene TRBV5-1 combines with J gene TRBJ1-1, with 9 bases identical to TRBD1. Germline V gene lookup returns CDR1 SGHRS and CDR2 YFSETQ. The CDR3 has 16 amino acids. The V gene end was trimmed by 4 bases and the J gene end by 5 bases; junction bases not matched to a gene: 12. The CDR3 DNA follows: TGCGCCAGCAGCCCGATCGGGACAGGGCCGGGGACTGAAGCTTTCTTT. As protein: CASSPIGTGPGTEAFF.

The genes are TRBV18 and TRBJ2-5; D is uncertain. Germline V gene sequence: CDR1 KGHSH, CDR2 LQKENI. This CDR3 spans 15 amino acids. Trimming pared 6 bases from V and 2 bases from J, leaving 16 bases between. CDR3 nucleotides: TGTGCCAGCTCGCGTGGCGTCGGCAGGCAAGAGACCCAGTACTTC. This encodes CASSRGVGRQETQYF.

This rearrangement joins TRBV27 to TRBJ2-6; no reliable D call. Trimming removed 6 bases at V and 0 bases at J, with 9 bases between. CDR1 and CDR2 (germline): MNHEY, SMNVEV (reference sequence). This CDR3 has 15 amino acids. The CDR3 here is CASSKTSSGANVLTF. CDR3 DNA sequence: TGTGCCAGCAGCAAAACAAGCTCTGGGGCCAACGTCCTGACTTTC.

To note about this clone: This CDR3 is also generated by other DNA sequences in the sample. The V gene is TRBV7-9, the J gene TRBJ1-1; 8 bases line up with TRBD1. CDR1 is SEHNR and CDR2 is FQNEAQ in the germline V gene (reference sequence). This CDR3 region has 15 residues. The junction had 4 bases not matched to a gene; V was cut back by 4 bases and J by 0 bases. The CDR3: CASSSRTGMNTEAFF. The CDR3 DNA follows: TGTGCCAGCAGCTCACGGACAGGGATGAACACTGAAGCTTTCTTT.

As for this clone: Other DNA sequences of this sample code for an identical CDR3. The chain is built from TRBV5-4 and TRBJ2-2; D is uncertain. CDR1 and CDR2 (germline): SGHNT, YYREEE (reference sequence). This CDR3 spans 15 amino acids. The germline V and J ends were trimmed by 0 bases and 1 base, with 7 bases remaining between them. The CDR3 DNA reads as TGTGCCAGCAGCTTGGGACGGCTGAACACCGGGGAGCTGTTTTTT. This gives the protein CASSLGRLNTGELFF.

The V and J genes are TRBV28 and TRBJ2-7; no firm D call. The CDR3 is made up of 12 amino acids. V was trimmed by 8 bases and J by 0 bases, leaving 8 bases between them. Germline values: CDR1 MDHEN, CDR2 SYDVKM. The CDR3 DNA reads TGTGCCAGCGGGGTTCGCTCCTACGAGCAGTACTTC. Encoded protein: CASGVRSYEQYF. Complete variable domain (other parts from reference TRBV28 and TRBJ2-7): DVKVTQSSRYLVKRTGEKVFLECVQDMDHENMFWYRQDPGLGLRLIYFSYDVKMKEKGDIPEGYSVSREKKERFSLILESASTNQTSMYLCASGVRSYEQYFGPGTRLTVT.

CDR3 amino acids: CASSRQRPMNTGELFF. The CDR3 DNA follows: TGTGCCAGCAGTCGGCAGCGGCCTATGAACACCGGGGAGCTGTTTTTT. The rearrangement joins TRBV2 to TRBJ2-2; a weak D match, TRBD2 (5 bases). Germline assignment: CDR1 SNHLY and CDR2 FYNNEI. The germline V and J ends were trimmed by 5 bases and 1 base, with 14 bases remaining between them. This CDR3 spans 16 amino acids.

This chain uses TRBV5-1 with TRBJ2-3; D unclear. Germline V gene lookup returns CDR1 SGHRS and CDR2 YFSETQ. V was trimmed by 3 bases and J by 6 bases, leaving 11 bases between them. The CDR3 length is 13 residues. CDR3: CASSSHVGDTQYF. The CDR3 DNA follows: TGCGCCAGCAGCTCCCATGTGGGGGATACGCAGTATTTT.

The rearrangement joins TRBV4-3 to TRBJ2-2, with 11 positions matching TRBD2. This CDR3 is built from 21 residues. Trimming took 1 base from V and 4 from J; bases not matched to a gene: 17. Germline V gives CDR1 LGHNA, CDR2 YSLEER. The CDR3 DNA is TGCGCCAGCAGCCAAGGGTTAGCGGGAGGGCCTCTGGCGCTATCCACCGGGGAGCTGTTTTTT. It specifies CASSQGLAGGPLALSTGELFF.